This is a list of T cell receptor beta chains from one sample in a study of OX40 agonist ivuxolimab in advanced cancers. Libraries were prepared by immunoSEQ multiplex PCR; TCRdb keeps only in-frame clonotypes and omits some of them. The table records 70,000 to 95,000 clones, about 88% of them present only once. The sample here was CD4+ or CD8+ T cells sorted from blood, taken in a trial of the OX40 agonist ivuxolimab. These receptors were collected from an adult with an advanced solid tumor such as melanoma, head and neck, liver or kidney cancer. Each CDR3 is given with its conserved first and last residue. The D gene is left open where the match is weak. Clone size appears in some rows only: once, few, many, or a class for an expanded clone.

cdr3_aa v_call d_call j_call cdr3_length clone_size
CASSLESGQPQHF TRBV19 . TRBJ1-5 13 few
CSVKTWTHTNNYGYTF TRBV29-1 . TRBJ1-2 16 .
CASSASGTGWGEKLFF TRBV7-2 TRBD1 TRBJ1-4 16 .
CASSLDPAGYNEQFF TRBV5-5 TRBD2 TRBJ2-1 15 .
CASSSTMNTEAFF TRBV7-3 . TRBJ1-1 13 .
CASRLSREHNEQFF TRBV6-4 . TRBJ2-1 14 .
CASSSDTSNQPQHF TRBV2 . TRBJ1-5 14 .
CASTPRGLAGANEQFF TRBV9 TRBD2 TRBJ2-1 16 .
CASSREGSYNEQFF TRBV9 TRBD2 TRBJ2-1 14 many
CASSSGGRETQYF TRBV28 TRBD2 TRBJ2-5 13 .
CASSYRSSYEQYF TRBV5-3 . TRBJ2-7 13 .
CASSIWTGRGADTQYF TRBV7-9 TRBD1 TRBJ2-3 16 .
CASSPNGAGGNTIYF TRBV27 . TRBJ1-3 15 .
CASSLARDQPQHF TRBV7-2 . TRBJ1-5 13 .
CASSLELAGAGEQYF TRBV5-4 TRBD2 TRBJ2-7 15 .
CASSLWGRGAYEQYF TRBV13 . TRBJ2-7 15 .
CASSQALAGMTDTQYF TRBV14 TRBD2 TRBJ2-3 16 .
CASRTGTGTAPLHF TRBV2 TRBD1 TRBJ1-6 14 .
CASSPLRVSNQPQHF TRBV18 . TRBJ1-5 15 once
CASSPTEGVNTEAFF TRBV7-8 . TRBJ1-1 15 once
CASSYLRGDTIYF TRBV6-6 . TRBJ1-3 13 .
CASRNPTSGLNYEQYF TRBV19 TRBD2 . 16 .
CASSLPISYEQYF TRBV7-8 . TRBJ2-7 13 .
CASSQDIQFYGYTF TRBV4-1 . TRBJ1-2 14 .
CASSIAAGVGSYEQYF TRBV19 TRBD2 TRBJ2-7 16 .
CASSLFNEQFF TRBV27 . TRBJ2-1 11 .
CASSVEGADYNEQFF TRBV9 TRBD1 TRBJ2-1 15 .
CASSSTGYEQYF TRBV7-3 . TRBJ2-7 12 .
CASSLGGGLAGVGEQFF TRBV7-6 TRBD2 TRBJ2-1 17 .
CASSYSRQNYEQYF TRBV6-5 . TRBJ2-7 14 .
CASSVGTTLTDTQYF TRBV9 . TRBJ2-3 15 .
CASSLSTATYEQYF TRBV7-6 . TRBJ2-7 14 few
CASKPGTQYRTDTQYF TRBV28 . TRBJ2-3 16 .
CASSQGLAGRTGELFF TRBV11-2 TRBD2 TRBJ2-2 16 .
CASSPRTTSLPYEQYF TRBV5-8 . . 16 once
CASGWTGGSYNEQFF TRBV6-6 TRBD1 TRBJ2-1 15 once
CASSWGAFEQYF TRBV7-9 . TRBJ2-7 12 .
CSVLTSGVGTDTQYF TRBV29-1 TRBD2 TRBJ2-3 15 .
CATSSGRGTSVKTQYF TRBV15 TRBD2 TRBJ2-5 16 .
CASSEGTQVTEAFF TRBV25-1 . TRBJ1-1 14 .
CASSEDRAVGSNEQFF TRBV6-1 . TRBJ2-1 16 .
CASSYLGQEDYGYTF TRBV6-5 TRBD1 TRBJ1-2 15 .
CASSLGGTNSYNEQFF TRBV5-4 . TRBJ2-1 16 .
CASSQPDGGGGEKLFF TRBV7-9 TRBD1 TRBJ1-4 16 .
CSASGSGYEQYF TRBV29-1 TRBD2 TRBJ2-7 12 .
CASSLGMGLAEETQYF TRBV27 . TRBJ2-5 16 .
CASSVLGGSRDEQFF TRBV9 TRBD2 TRBJ2-1 15 .
CASSLERGTGDYEQYF TRBV5-1 TRBD1 TRBJ2-7 16 once
CASSFRQGHEKLFF TRBV5-6 . TRBJ1-4 14 .
CASRVNSGTEAFF TRBV6-4 . TRBJ1-1 13 .
CASSPLPGEQFF TRBV9 . TRBJ2-1 12 .
CASSRMGQDGYTF TRBV21-1 . TRBJ1-2 13 .
CASSFGRGDGYTF TRBV5-6 . TRBJ1-2 13 .
CSVRGSTGEKLFF TRBV29-1 . TRBJ1-4 13 .
CASSYGLPIRYTEAFF TRBV6-5 . TRBJ1-1 16 .
CATSRDFGGGGTEAFF TRBV15 . TRBJ1-1 16 .
CASSELFMGTDYEQYF TRBV6-1 TRBD1 TRBJ2-7 16 .
CASSETSGSYEQYF TRBV9 TRBD2 TRBJ2-7 14 few
CASSQVGYTSSYNEQFF TRBV4-1 . TRBJ2-1 17 .